This T cell receptor (beta chain) is drawn from a study of T cell changes during pregnancy in multiple sclerosis. The CDR3 loop spans 16 amino acids. Trimming stripped 3 bases from V and 2 bases from J, with 15 bases between. Germline loops: CDR1 SGHRS, CDR2 YFSETQ. Method: immunoSEQ multiplex PCR; TCRdb's copy keeps in-frame clones and lacks some. The repertoire consists of about 50,000 clones, with over 90% occurring once and the leading ten covering 0.27%. This chain links TRBV5-1 with TRBJ1-3; the D gene is possibly TRBD1 (6 bases). This TCR was recovered from a female donor with multiple sclerosis, enrolled in a pregnancy study. This sample comprised CD4+ T cells from peripheral blood mononuclear cells, obtained in the second trimester of pregnancy. The CDR3 is CASSSVGGLTGNTIYF. CDR3 nucleotides: TGCGCCAGCAGCTCGGTCGGGGGGCTGACTGGAAACACCATATATTTT.